This entry describes one TCR beta chain. Its antigen is undetermined. This sample stems from a study of graft-versus-host responses after intestinal transplantation. The CDR3 has 14 amino acids. V lost 5 bases and J 9 bases, leaving 17 bases between the germline ends. Germline lookup yields CDR1 MNHNY and CDR2 SVGAGI (reference sequence). TCRdb keeps only in-frame clones here, not all; method: immunoSEQ multiplex PCR. The sample shows 80,000 to 100,000 clones, 75% to 90% of them seen only once. Specimen: unstimulated CD4+ T cells sorted from spleen or lymph node cells, collected before intestinal transplant. The receptor was isolated from a human donor who received an intestinal transplant. This chain connects TRBV6-6 to TRBJ2-1, with D possibly being TRBD2 (5 bases). The CDR3 loop reads CASSPRVGRGEQFF. CDR3 in DNA: TGTGCCAGCAGTCCCCGCGTTGGCCGGGGTGAGCAGTTCTTC.